The 30 T cell receptor beta chains below were found in one sample sequenced in a study of blood T cell repertoires in COVID-19. The method was immunoSEQ multiplex PCR; TCRdb's version includes in-frame clones alone and lacks a portion of them. The sample lists 200,000 or so clones, nearly 90% occurring once. Sequenced sample: PBMCs or T cells enriched from blood (not recorded which). Source of these receptors: a woman aged 35 to 49 with acute COVID-19.

This chain joins TRBV3-1 (or the pseudogene TRBV3-2) and TRBJ2-3; 7 positions match TRBD2. The V and J ends lost 0 bases and 2 bases, in that order; junction bases with no gene match: 5. This CDR3 spans 16 amino acids. Looked up from germline, CDR1 is LGHDT and CDR2 is YNNKEL (reference sequence). The CDR3: CASSQDHGRPTDTQYF. The CDR3 DNA reads as TGTGCCAGCAGCCAAGACCACGGGAGGCCCACAGATACGCAGTATTTT.

V and J are TRBV7-9 and TRBJ2-3; D uncertain. The V gene lost 6 bases and the J gene lost 5 bases, with 9 bases spanning the gap. CDR1 SEHNR and CDR2 FQNEAQ come from the germline V gene (reference sequence). The CDR3 extends over 12 amino acids. The CDR3 sequence: CASRLYLDTQYF. The DNA of the CDR3 is TGTGCCAGCAGACTCTACCTAGATACGCAGTATTTT.

The chain is built from TRBV7-8 and TRBJ1-1; TRBD1 matches 7 bases. The CDR3 extends over 14 amino acids. Germline CDR1 reads SGHVS; CDR2 reads FQNEAQ. J gave up 4 bases and V 5 bases, and 7 bases lay outside the gene matches. The CDR3 loop reads CASSQHRGSTEAFF. The CDR3 coding sequence is TGTGCCAGCAGCCAGCACAGGGGAAGCACTGAAGCTTTCTTT.

This chain uses TRBV3-1 (or the pseudogene TRBV3-2) with TRBJ1-5; no reliable D call. The CDR3 extends over 15 amino acids. Germline lookup yields CDR1 LGHDT and CDR2 YNNKEL (reference sequence). Trimming pared 0 bases from V and 4 bases from J, leaving 10 bases between. The CDR3: CASSQDLTRNQPQHF. In DNA form, the CDR3 reads TGTGCCAGCAGCCAAGATCTGACAAGAAATCAGCCCCAGCATTTT.

The chain combines TRBV19 with TRBJ2-3, with D perhaps matching TRBD1 (6 bases). Germline V gene sequence: CDR1 LNHDA, CDR2 SQIVND (reference sequence). The CDR3 is 17 residues long. Trimming took off 3 bases at V and 1 base at J, with 17 bases between the two ends. As DNA, the CDR3 is TGTGCCAGTAGTATGGGGGAGACAGGAGCCCGCACAGATACGCAGTATTTT. Translated: CASSMGETGARTDTQYF.

The genes are TRBV30 and TRBJ2-7, with D unresolved. The length of the CDR3 is 13 residues. V lost 3 bases to trimming and J lost 3 bases, with 12 bases between them. Germline V gives CDR1 GTSNPN, CDR2 SVGIG (reference sequence). The chain's CDR3 is CAWRQEARYEQYF. The CDR3, as DNA: TGTGCCTGGAGACAAGAGGCACGCTACGAGCAGTACTTC. The entire variable domain, with the rest obtained from reference TRBV30 and TRBJ2-7, is as follows: SQTIHQWPATLVQPVGSPLSLECTVEGTSNPNLYWYRQAAGRGLQLLFYSVGIGQISSEVPQNLSASRPQDRQFILSSKKLLLSDSGFYLCAWRQEARYEQYFGPGTRLTVT.

V usage is TRBV10-3 and J usage is TRBJ1-6; a possible D gene is TRBD1 (5 bases). The CDR3 has 16 amino acids. Germline values: CDR1 ENHRY, CDR2 SYGVKD. V was pared by 5 bases and J by 6 bases, with 17 bases between. CDR3 DNA: TGTGCCATCAGTCGGACATCTCGACGTCCTAATTCACCCCTCCACTTT. Its translation is CAISRTSRRPNSPLHF.

The CDR3 DNA reads as TGTGCCAGCAGTGACAGGGGGCCTCTCCTAGCTTTCTTT. Amino acids: CASSDRGPLLAFF. The chain is built from TRBV28 and TRBJ1-1, with 10 bases identical to TRBD1. The junction had 7 bases not matched to a gene; V was cut back by 5 bases and J by 10 bases. The CDR3 has 13 residues. The germline V gene encodes CDR1 MDHEN and CDR2 SYDVKM. Looking up the rest from reference TRBV28 and TRBJ1-1 gives the full variable domain: DVKVTQSSRYLVKRTGEKVFLECVQDMDHENMFWYRQDPGLGLRLIYFSYDVKMKEKGDIPEGYSVSREKKERFSLILESASTNQTSMYLCASSDRGPLLAFFGQGTRLTVV.

As DNA, the CDR3 is TGTGCCAGCTCACCACCCTTTGGGGCAGGGGGCGAGAGCACTGAAGCTTTCTTT. Its protein is CASSPPFGAGGESTEAFF. The chain recombines TRBV18 with TRBJ1-1; 8 positions match TRBD1. The CDR3 is made up of 18 amino acids. The V gene end was trimmed by 0 bases and the J gene end by 4 bases; junction bases not matched to a gene: 13. Germline CDR1 and CDR2: KGHSH and LQKENI.

The chain links TRBV9 to TRBJ2-1, with 8 bases that match TRBD2. The CDR3 consists of 18 residues. With V trimmed by 0 bases and J by 1 base, 9 bases remained unmatched. CDR1 is SGDLS, CDR2 YYNGEE, per germline. CDR3 nucleotides: TGTGCCAGCAGCGTAGTCGACGGGAGGGCCGGATCCTACAATGAGCAGTTCTTC. Translation: CASSVVDGRAGSYNEQFF. The full variable domain, its missing parts supplied by reference TRBV9 and TRBJ2-1, is DSGVTQTPKHLITATGQRVTLRCSPRSGDLSVYWYQQSLDQGLQFLIQYYNGEERAKGNILERFSAQQFPDLHSELNLSSLELGDSALYFCASSVVDGRAGSYNEQFFGPGTRLTVL.

The chain uses TRBV6-5 and TRBJ2-4, with a weak D call TRBD1 (5 bases). The germline V gene encodes CDR1 MNHEY and CDR2 SVGAGI. Deletions cut 4 bases from V and 5 bases from J, with 6 bases between. There are 12 residues in the CDR3. CDR3 sequence reads: CASSSTENIQYF. The DNA for the CDR3 is TGTGCCAGCAGTTCGACAGAAAACATTCAGTACTTC.

This chain connects TRBV5-4 to TRBJ1-2; 9 bases align to TRBD1. Trimming took 2 bases from V and 8 from J; bases not matched to a gene: 7. The V gene's germline CDR1 is SGHNT and CDR2 YYREEE (reference sequence). This CDR3 has 14 amino acids. CDR3 amino acids: CASSLQGAGEGYTF. The CDR3 bases are TGTGCCAGCAGCTTACAGGGGGCTGGGGAAGGCTACACCTTC. Complete variable domain (other parts from reference TRBV5-4 and TRBJ1-2): ETGVTQSPTHLIKTRGQQVTLRCSSQSGHNTVSWYQQALGQGPQFIFQYYREEENGRGNFPPRFSGLQFPNYSSELNVNALELDDSALYLCASSLQGAGEGYTFGSGTRLTVV.

V gene TRBV29-1 combines with J gene TRBJ2-1; 8 bases are a match to TRBD2. V was clipped by 4 bases and J by 4 bases; unmatched bases: 6. Germline V CDR1 and CDR2: SQVTM, ANQGSEA. The CDR3 contains 14 residues. In DNA form, the CDR3 reads TGCAGCGTTGGAGAGCGGGGGCATTACAATGAGCAGTTCTTC. Its translation: CSVGERGHYNEQFF.

A single count supports this clone. The chain is built from TRBV7-6 and TRBJ1-2, with 9 bases lining up with TRBD1. Per the germline V gene, CDR1 is SGHVS and CDR2 is FNYEAQ. This CDR3 is 15 amino acids long. V trimming: 2 bases; J trimming: 10 bases; junction bases outside the gene matches: 11. In nucleotides, the CDR3 is TGTGCCAGCAGCTTAAACCCCGGGACAGGGCAAAACTACACCTTC. It specifies CASSLNPGTGQNYTF.

A few counts support this clone. The chain couples TRBV6-1 to TRBJ2-2, with a tentative D call TRBD2 (5 bases). V was pared by 0 bases and J by 8 bases, with 10 bases between. CDR1 and CDR2 (germline): MNHNS, SASEGT. The CDR3 covers 14 residues. CDR3 DNA: TGTGCCAGCAGTGAAGCCGGAGGTTGGGGGGAGCTGTTTTTT. The encoded protein is CASSEAGGWGELFF.

The chain combines TRBV29-1 with TRBJ2-7; perhaps TRBD1 as D (6 bases). Germline-derived CDR1 and CDR2 are SQVTM and ANQGSEA. The CDR3 has 14 amino acids. Trimming left V 5 bases short and J 5 bases short, with 19 bases between. The CDR3 DNA sequence: TGCAGCGTTCGAGTGGGACAAGGGAAGGACGAGCAGTACTTC. Translated, it gives CSVRVGQGKDEQYF.

The genes are TRBV19 and TRBJ2-1; 12 nucleotides line up with TRBD2. Per germline, CDR1 LNHDA and CDR2 SQIVND (reference sequence). J was trimmed by 5 bases and V by 0 bases; bases with no gene match: 8. The length of the CDR3 is 18 residues. The CDR3 loop is CASSIDQTSGRPHNEQFF. The CDR3 DNA reads TGTGCCAGTAGTATAGATCAGACTAGCGGGAGACCCCACAATGAGCAGTTCTTC.

This chain links TRBV30 with TRBJ2-5, with TRBD2 as a possible D gene (6 bases). CDR1 is GTSNPN, CDR2 SVGIG, per germline (reference sequence). The CDR3 totals 13 residues. Trimming pared 4 bases from V and 2 bases from J, leaving 11 bases between. For the CDR3, the DNA is TGTGCCTGGATTAGGCGGGGTCAAGAGACCCAGTACTTC. This translates into CAWIRRGQETQYF.

V usage is TRBV6-5 and J usage is TRBJ2-7, with 8 bases aligning to TRBD2. V was clipped by 6 bases and J by 2 bases; unmatched bases: 6. Per germline, CDR1 MNHEY and CDR2 SVGAGI. This CDR3 has 14 residues. CDR3 bases: TGTGCCAGCAGCTTGAGCGGGGGACCCTACGAGCAGTACTTC. This sequence encodes CASSLSGGPYEQYF.

The chain carries TRBV5-4 and TRBJ2-3; 8 nucleotides line up with TRBD2. V lost 2 bases, J lost 7 bases, and 9 bases stayed unmatched. The CDR3 spans 15 residues. Germline V gives CDR1 SGHNT, CDR2 YYREEE (reference sequence). The CDR3 here is CASSFSGRKTNTQYF. CDR3 bases: TGTGCCAGCAGCTTCAGCGGGAGAAAGACGAATACGCAGTATTTT.

With respect to this clone: Other DNA sequences in the sample encode the same CDR3. The gene calls are TRBV5-1 and TRBJ2-3; D is perhaps TRBD1 (5 bases). V was pared by 5 bases and J by 0 bases, with 13 bases between. CDR1 is SGHRS and CDR2 is YFSETQ in the germline V gene. The length of the CDR3 is 15 residues. CDR3 sequence reads: CASSSQGASTDTQYF. The DNA of the CDR3 is TGCGCCAGCAGTTCCCAAGGGGCGAGCACAGATACGCAGTATTTT. Complete variable domain (other parts from reference TRBV5-1 and TRBJ2-3): KAGVTQTPRYLIKTRGQQVTLSCSPISGHRSVSWYQQTPGQGLQFLFEYFSETQRNKGNFPGRFSGRQFSNSRSEMNVSTLELGDSALYLCASSSQGASTDTQYFGPGTRLTVL.

This chain uses TRBV3-1 (or the pseudogene TRBV3-2) with TRBJ1-2; no definite D call. The CDR3 extends over 18 amino acids. Germline assignment: CDR1 LGHDT and CDR2 YNNKEL (reference sequence). V gave up 5 bases and J gave up 4 bases, with 26 bases separating them. DNA of the CDR3: TGTGCCAGCAGCTACAGACGGGAAACTCGGAAGGTTGCCTATGGCTACACCTTC. Translated: CASSYRRETRKVAYGYTF.

The chain uses TRBV15 and TRBJ1-1, with TRBD1 matching over 8 bases. CDR1 is LNHNV and CDR2 is YYDKDF in the germline V gene (reference sequence). The CDR3 sequence is 14 residues long. J gave up 3 bases and V 5 bases, and 5 bases lay outside the gene matches. CDR3 sequence: CATSFGQGYTEAFF. CDR3 nucleotide sequence: TGTGCCACCAGCTTTGGACAGGGCTACACTGAAGCTTTCTTT.

The V gene is TRBV18, the J gene TRBJ2-3, with a possible D match to TRBD1 (6 bases). This CDR3 contains 11 residues. Germline V gene sequence: CDR1 KGHSH, CDR2 LQKENI. V lost 3 bases and J lost 13, with 11 bases in between. CDR3 in amino acids: CASSPGQKEYF. In nucleotides, the CDR3 is TGTGCCAGCTCACCCGGACAGAAGGAGTATTTT.

The chain combines TRBV5-8 with TRBJ1-3; a weak D match, TRBD1 (5 bases). The CDR3 runs 15 residues. V lost 3 bases to trimming and J lost 0 bases, with 10 bases between them. The germline V gene has CDR1 SGHTS and CDR2 YDEGEE. CDR3 region: CASSSPGFSGNTIYF. In DNA form, the CDR3 reads TGTGCCAGCAGCTCTCCAGGGTTCTCTGGAAACACCATATATTTT.

The rearrangement uses TRBV29-1 and TRBJ2-3; 8 bases line up with TRBD1. The CDR3 has 15 residues. The V and J ends lost 4 bases and 0 bases, in that order; junction bases with no gene match: 6. The V gene's germline CDR1 is SQVTM and CDR2 ANQGSEA. The CDR3 sequence is CSVVRQGPSTDTQYF. In DNA, the CDR3 is TGCAGCGTTGTGAGACAGGGGCCCAGCACAGATACGCAGTATTTT.

The chain employs TRBV11-3 and TRBJ2-1; D may be TRBD2 (5 bases). Germline values: CDR1 SGHNT, CDR2 YENEEA. The CDR3 sequence is 14 residues long. Trimming took off 1 base at V and 7 bases at J, with 11 bases between the two ends. The CDR3 DNA sequence: TGTGCCAGCAGCTTAGGGACTTTCGGGAATGAGCAGTTCTTC. Encoded protein: CASSLGTFGNEQFF.

The chain recombines TRBV15 with TRBJ2-7, with TRBD1 matching over 7 bases. CDR1 and CDR2 (germline): LNHNV, YYDKDF (reference sequence). The V gene end was trimmed by 0 bases and the J gene end by 4 bases; junction bases not matched to a gene: 9. The CDR3 sequence is 16 residues long. The CDR3 region has the DNA TGTGCCACCAGCAGAGATATCTCGGACAGGAGGTACGAGCAGTACTTC. Translated: CATSRDISDRRYEQYF.

The chain carries TRBV4-2 and TRBJ1-2, with TRBD1 matching 11 bases. CDR1 and CDR2 from the germline V gene are LGHNA and YNFKEQ. V was pared by 0 bases and J by 7 bases, with 4 bases of the junction left unmatched. This CDR3 has 15 amino acids. CDR3 coding DNA: TGTGCCAGCAGCCAAGAGGACAGGGGGCTCTTTGGCTACACCTTC. Its protein product is CASSQEDRGLFGYTF.

The chain is built from TRBV23-1 and TRBJ1-5, with D possibly matching TRBD1 (5 bases). TRBV23-1 belongs to the ORF category, with a function that is uncertain. V lost 0 bases to trimming and J lost 1 base, with 19 bases between them. This CDR3 is built from 19 residues. This chain's CDR3 is CASSQSVSLREWSNQPQHF. CDR3 bases: TGCGCCAGCAGTCAATCAGTCTCTCTCAGGGAATGGAGCAATCAGCCCCAGCATTTT.